Each of the 17 T cell receptor beta chains below was sequenced from the same sample in a study of beta chain features in type 1 diabetes. The authors reverse transcribed all of the isolated RNA, so sequencing captured expressed TCRB transcripts. The table came from immunoSEQ multiplex PCR; TCRdb's copy has only in-frame clones and leaves some out. The table records tens of thousands of clones, under 45% of them present only once. General study findings and limits: All four CD4+ subsets from Type 1 diabetes patients carried moderately but significantly shorter TCRB CDR3s.

These receptors have no known antigen. Input material: Tregs from blood. The receptor source for this set is a man younger than 45 with type 1 diabetes.

In its sample, this clone was seen a few times. The V call is TRBV29-1, the J call TRBJ2-1; 8 bases fit TRBD2. Per germline, CDR1 SQVTM and CDR2 ANQGSEA. CDR3 length equals 14 residues. V was clipped by 5 bases and J by 2 bases; unmatched bases: 5. This CDR3 reads CSVIAGLAYNEQFF. The CDR3 nucleotides read TGCAGCGTTATAGCGGGACTAGCCTACAATGAGCAGTTCTTC.

The chain employs TRBV27 and TRBJ1-1, with D possibly TRBD1 on 6 matching bases. Germline CDR1 reads MNHEY; CDR2 reads SMNVEV (reference sequence). The CDR3 extends over 16 amino acids. V shed 1 base and J shed 5 bases, with 17 bases lying between them. CDR3 residues: CASSLYYHQGRTEAFF. In nucleotides, the CDR3 is TGTGCCAGCAGTTTATATTATCACCAGGGGAGAACTGAAGCTTTCTTT.

The chain combines TRBV6-1 with TRBJ2-7; possible D gene TRBD1, 6 bases. The length of the CDR3 is 12 residues. The V end lost 7 bases, the J end lost 4 bases, and 11 bases lay between the germline ends. Germline CDR1 MNHNS, CDR2 SASEGT. The CDR3 sequence is CASTVRGYEQYF. The CDR3, as DNA: TGTGCCAGCACGGTCAGGGGTTACGAGCAGTACTTC.

The chain uses TRBV19 and TRBJ2-1; 12 bases agree with TRBD2. The V gene's germline CDR1 is LNHDA and CDR2 SQIVND (reference sequence). This CDR3 has 19 residues. V gave up 4 bases and J gave up 2 bases; unmatched junction bases: 12. This CDR3 reads CASSTRGGLAGVPYNEQFF. In DNA, the CDR3 is TGTGCCAGTAGTACACGGGGGGGACTAGCGGGCGTCCCCTACAATGAGCAGTTCTTC.

This chain links TRBV7-9 with TRBJ2-3; 10 nucleotides line up with TRBD2. CDR1 SEHNR and CDR2 FQNEAQ come from the germline V gene (reference sequence). The CDR3 extends over 15 amino acids. After removal of 3 bases from V and 4 bases from J, the junction contained 4 bases not matched to a gene. CDR3 region: CASSFSSGSSDTQYF. The CDR3 DNA follows: TGTGCCAGCAGCTTCTCTAGCGGGAGTTCAGATACGCAGTATTTT.

The rearrangement links TRBV5-1 to TRBJ1-1, with D tentatively TRBD1 (5 bases). The V end lost 4 bases, the J end lost 1 base, and 14 bases lay between the germline ends. Germline V gene data show CDR1 as SGHRS and CDR2 as YFSETQ. The CDR3 totals 15 residues. CDR3 DNA: TGCGCCAGCAGCGCAACGAACCAGGGGAACACTGAAGCTTTCTTT. This gives the protein CASSATNQGNTEAFF.

This clone was observed a few times. This chain connects TRBV6-6 to TRBJ2-7, with 8 positions matching TRBD1. Germline values: CDR1 MNHNY, CDR2 SVGAGI (reference sequence). V was pared by 4 bases and J by 5 bases, with 4 bases of the junction left unmatched. The CDR3 loop spans 13 amino acids. CDR3 loop: CASSSSTGDEQYF. CDR3 in DNA: TGTGCCAGCAGTTCATCGACAGGGGACGAGCAGTACTTC.

The rearrangement uses TRBV19 and TRBJ2-1; 8 bases fit TRBD2. The germline V gene has CDR1 LNHDA and CDR2 SQIVND (reference sequence). The CDR3 extends over 16 amino acids. The junction had 16 bases not matched to a gene; V was cut back by 5 bases and J by 10 bases. CDR3 nucleotide sequence: TGTGCCAGTAGTCTTGGATGGACTAGCCTACTGAGGGAGCAGTTCTTC. Translation: CASSLGWTSLLREQFF.

This clone was seen a few times. The rearrangement uses TRBV19 and TRBJ2-1, with 8 bases that match TRBD2. Looked up from germline, CDR1 is LNHDA and CDR2 is SQIVND (reference sequence). The CDR3 totals 17 residues. The J segment lost 4 bases and the V segment lost 5 bases, leaving 13 bases of the junction unmatched. The CDR3 DNA reads TGTGCCAGTAGTTCGCCTCGCCTGGCTAGCGGGTACAATGAGCAGTTCTTC. This encodes CASSSPRLASGYNEQFF.

This clone was seen a single time. V and J are TRBV28 and TRBJ2-7, with 9 bases identical to TRBD1. Germline CDR1 is MDHEN and CDR2 is SYDVKM. CDR3 length equals 15 residues. V shed 6 bases and J 5 bases; nucleotides not matched to a gene: 11. CDR3 residues: CASRIAGQGNNEQYF. DNA of the CDR3: TGTGCCAGCAGGATTGCGGGACAGGGTAACAACGAGCAGTACTTC.

This clone was detected once. The V call is TRBV7-2, the J call TRBJ1-2; 9 bases align to TRBD1. The V gene's germline CDR1 is SGHTA and CDR2 FQGNSA. The CDR3 is 14 residues long. V lost 5 bases, J lost 2 bases, and 3 bases stayed unmatched. Here the CDR3 reads CASSPGQGNYGYTF. CDR3 coding DNA: TGTGCCAGCAGCCCTGGACAGGGGAACTATGGCTACACCTTC. Variable domain in full (rest from reference TRBV7-2 and TRBJ1-2): GAGVSQSPSNKVTEKGKDVELRCDPISGHTALYWYRQSLGQGLEFLIYFQGNSAPDKSGLPSDRFSAERTGGSVSTLTIQRTQQEDSAVYLCASSPGQGNYGYTFGSGTRLTVV.

This clone was counted a single time. This chain links TRBV9 with TRBJ2-3; a weak D match, TRBD2 (5 bases). In germline, CDR1 is SGDLS, CDR2 YYNGEE. The CDR3 extends over 13 amino acids. V dropped 4 bases and J dropped 6 bases, with 12 bases sitting between them. The CDR3 loop reads CASSLRRDDTQYF. The DNA of the CDR3 is TGTGCCAGCAGCCTGAGACGGGATGATACGCAGTATTTT.

The chain uses TRBV28 and TRBJ2-3; D gene unclear. This CDR3 comprises 13 residues. Germline V gene lookup returns CDR1 MDHEN and CDR2 SYDVKM. The ends were cut back, 7 bases at V and 6 bases at J, with 14 bases in the middle. The CDR3 loop reads CASTPVGYDTQYF. CDR3 in DNA: TGTGCCAGCACCCCCGTCGGGTACGATACGCAGTATTTT.

The V and J genes are TRBV7-9 and TRBJ2-7; a possible D gene is TRBD2 (6 bases). The CDR3 totals 11 residues. V lost 5 bases and J lost 5, with 7 bases in between. In germline, CDR1 is SEHNR, CDR2 FQNEAQ (reference sequence). The CDR3 protein is CASSRRDEQYF. The CDR3 DNA is TGTGCCAGCAGCCGGAGGGACGAGCAGTACTTC. Complete variable domain (other parts from reference TRBV7-9 and TRBJ2-7): DTGVSQNPRHKITKRGQNVTFRCDPISEHNRLYWYRQTLGQGPEFLTYFQNEAQLEKSRLLSDRFSAERPKGSFSTLEIQRTEQGDSAMYLCASSRRDEQYFGPGTRLTVT.

The sample holds a few counts of this clone. This chain joins TRBV28 and TRBJ1-2; possible D gene TRBD1, 6 bases. Per germline, CDR1 MDHEN and CDR2 SYDVKM. V shed 6 bases and J shed 3 bases, with 17 bases lying between them. The CDR3 is 15 residues long. The CDR3 DNA reads as TGTGCCAGCAGCAATACAGGGAACGGAGACTATGGCTACACCTTC. It is translated as CASSNTGNGDYGYTF.

The V and J genes are TRBV19 and TRBJ2-7, with 7 bases fitting TRBD2. CDR1 is LNHDA and CDR2 is SQIVND in the germline V gene (reference sequence). This CDR3 region has 15 residues. J gave up 3 bases and V 3 bases, and 8 bases lay outside the gene matches. CDR3 sequence (DNA): TGTGCCAGTAGTATTTCTAGCGGCGCCGTCTACGAGCAGTACTTC. Amino acids: CASSISSGAVYEQYF.

The chain couples TRBV4-3 to TRBJ2-2; no definite D call. Germline assignment: CDR1 LGHNA and CDR2 YSLEER. V was pared by 1 base and J by 4 bases, with 7 bases between. The CDR3 is 14 amino acids. The CDR3 region is CASSQGPFTGELFF. DNA of the CDR3: TGCGCCAGCAGCCAAGGTCCTTTCACCGGGGAGCTGTTTTTT.